These T cell receptor beta chains were read from a single sample in a study of T cell responses to AZD1222 COVID-19 vaccine. Sequenced by immunoSEQ multiplex PCR; TCRdb stores in-frame clones only, minus some. The sample yields about 160,000 clones, roughly 90% seen once. The source was peripheral blood, collected on day 0 of AZD1222 vaccination. The receptors here all came from an adult in good health. The CDR3 runs from the conserved cysteine through the conserved F or W. A D gene is named only where the DNA matches it firmly. Where a row states a size, it is once, few, many or the class of an expanded clone; other rows omit it.

D gene	clone size	V gene	J gene	CDR3 protein	CDR3 DNA
.	.	TRBV5-4	TRBJ1-1	CASSLGGGNAPMNTEAFF	TGTGCCAGCAGCTTGGGAGGGGGGAACGCCCCCATGAACACTGAAGCTTTCTTT
TRBD2	.	TRBV7-3	TRBJ2-2	CASSLKRAGVGTGELFF	TGTGCCAGCAGCTTAAAGAGAGCGGGAGTCGGCACCGGGGAGCTGTTTTTT
.	.	TRBV21-1	TRBJ1-1	CASSKGGRTEAFF	TGTGCCAGCAGCAAAGGGGGCAGGACTGAAGCTTTCTTT
.	once	TRBV6-6	TRBJ2-7	CASSHHMDEQYF	TGTGCCAGCAGCCACCACATGGACGAGCAGTACTTC
.	.	TRBV11-3	TRBJ2-3	CASSAGESSTDTQYF	TGTGCCAGCAGCGCCGGAGAATCTAGCACAGATACGCAGTATTTT
.	.	TRBV19	TRBJ1-2	CASKPPWQDYGYTF	TGTGCCAGTAAACCCCCTTGGCAGGACTATGGCTACACCTTC
.	.	TRBV6-4	TRBJ1-4	CASSDVRAGANEKLFF	TGTGCCAGCAGTGACGTAAGGGCCGGGGCCAATGAAAAACTGTTTTTT
.	once	TRBV27	TRBJ1-6	CASKEQAFISPLHF	TGTGCCAGCAAGGAGCAAGCCTTCATTTCACCCCTCCACTTT
.	.	TRBV7-2	TRBJ1-2	CASGGWGTRGYTF	TGTGCCAGCGGTGGGTGGGGAACTCGTGGCTACACCTTC
TRBD2	.	TRBV7-3	TRBJ2-1	CASSPGLFSYNEQFF	TGTGCCAGCAGCCCGGGACTATTCTCCTACAATGAGCAGTTCTTC
.	.	TRBV11-2	TRBJ2-7	CASSLRGSYEQYF	TGTGCCAGCAGCTTGAGAGGGTCCTACGAGCAGTACTTC
TRBD1	.	TRBV3-1/TRBV3-2	TRBJ1-1	CASSSYRGGTEAFF	TGTGCCAGCAGCTCTTACAGGGGTGGCACTGAAGCTTTCTTT
TRBD1	.	TRBV19	TRBJ1-5	CASSRQGSNNQPQHF	TGTGCCAGTAGTCGACAGGGGTCTAACAATCAGCCCCAGCATTTT
TRBD1	once	TRBV9	TRBJ2-7	CASSVAGTGFDEQYF	TGTGCCAGCAGCGTGGCCGGGACAGGGTTCGACGAGCAGTACTTC
.	.	TRBV18	TRBJ2-5	CASSPDPEETQYF	TGTGCCAGCTCACCCGATCCGGAAGAGACCCAGTACTTC
TRBD2	.	TRBV11-3	TRBJ2-1	CASSLARTSIEQFF	TGTGCCAGCAGCTTAGCCAGGACTAGCATTGAGCAGTTCTTC
.	.	TRBV6-1	TRBJ1-3	CASSESRLSRVISGNTIYF	TGTGCCAGCAGTGAATCCCGACTGTCGAGGGTAATCTCTGGAAACACCATATATTTT
TRBD2	.	TRBV27	TRBJ2-7	CASRGLAGSYEQYF	TGTGCCAGCCGCGGACTAGCGGGTTCCTACGAGCAGTACTTC
.	.	TRBV11-3	TRBJ2-7	CASSSFQKPYEQYF	TGTGCCAGCAGCTCCTTCCAAAAACCCTACGAGCAGTACTTC
TRBD2	.	TRBV27	TRBJ2-2	CASSGRGGTGELFF	TGTGCCAGCAGTGGGCGGGGGGGCACCGGGGAGCTGTTTTTT
.	.	TRBV11-2	TRBJ2-1	CASSLDRPPPGEQFF	TGTGCCAGCAGCTTAGATCGACCGCCCCCGGGTGAGCAGTTCTTC
TRBD1	.	TRBV30	TRBJ1-4	CAWSPRQGELFF	TGTGCCTGGAGTCCTCGACAGGGTGAACTGTTTTTT
TRBD1	.	TRBV3-1/TRBV3-2	TRBJ1-2	CASSQERTGPNRVYGYTF	TGTGCCAGCAGCCAAGAAAGGACAGGGCCTAACCGAGTCTATGGCTACACCTTC
.	.	TRBV30	TRBJ2-2	CAWSVLGPGELFF	TGTGCCTGGAGTGTTTTGGGGCCCGGGGAGCTGTTTTTT
TRBD2	.	TRBV28	TRBJ2-7	CASRSSGRKSYEQYF	TGTGCCAGCAGATCTAGCGGGAGGAAATCCTACGAGCAGTACTTC
.	.	TRBV5-8	TRBJ2-1	CASSWGVYNEQFF	TGTGCCAGCAGCTGGGGGGTCTACAATGAGCAGTTCTTC
TRBD2	.	TRBV27	TRBJ2-7	CASSSTSGRTYEQYF	TGTGCCAGCAGTTCTACTAGCGGGAGAACCTACGAGCAGTACTTC
.	.	TRBV7-9	TRBJ2-1	CASSRLGGSYNEQFF	TGTGCCAGCAGCCGACTGGGGGGCTCCTACAATGAGCAGTTCTTC
.	.	TRBV6-2/TRBV6-3	TRBJ1-2	CASSFSRVNGYTF	TGTGCCAGCAGTTTTAGCAGGGTTAATGGCTACACCTTC
TRBD1	.	TRBV28	TRBJ1-2	CASSLDRDYGYTF	TGTGCCAGCAGTTTGGACAGGGACTATGGCTACACCTTC
.	.	TRBV29-1	TRBJ1-1	CSVEGGGWAFF	TGCAGCGTTGAGGGAGGGGGATGGGCTTTCTTT
TRBD1	.	TRBV27	TRBJ2-3	CASSLDRGTDTQYF	TGTGCCAGCAGTTTGGACAGGGGCACAGATACGCAGTATTTT
.	.	TRBV19	TRBJ1-1	CASSIGYGENEAFF	TGTGCCAGTAGTATAGGTTACGGGGAAAATGAAGCTTTCTTT
.	.	TRBV6-5	TRBJ1-2	CASSSSGVANYGYTF	.
.	.	TRBV28	TRBJ2-3	CASRLPITDTQYF	TGTGCCAGCAGGTTACCCATCACAGATACGCAGTATTTT
TRBD2	.	TRBV11-2	TRBJ2-3	CASSLVGGSPTDTQYF	TGTGCCAGCAGCTTAGTGGGCGGGAGTCCCACAGATACGCAGTATTTT
TRBD2	.	TRBV28	TRBJ2-5	CASSFGGEETQYF	TGTGCCAGCAGTTTCGGGGGGGAAGAGACCCAGTACTTC
.	.	TRBV28	TRBJ2-1	CASQSGVSYNEQFF	TGTGCCAGCCAAAGCGGAGTCTCCTACAATGAGCAGTTCTTC
.	.	TRBV24-1	TRBJ1-1	CATSDSGKGYTEAFF	TGTGCCACCAGTGATTCAGGGAAGGGGTACACTGAAGCTTTCTTT
TRBD2	.	TRBV10-2	TRBJ2-3	CASRGLAGVDTQYF	TGCGCCAGCAGGGGACTAGCGGGAGTAGATACGCAGTATTTT
TRBD2	.	TRBV11-3	TRBJ2-1	CASSLKPRLAGVNEQFF	TGTGCCAGCAGCTTAAAACCCCGACTAGCGGGAGTCAATGAGCAGTTCTTC
.	.	TRBV10-2	TRBJ2-1	CASSESDRYYNEQFF	TGCGCCAGCAGTGAGTCTGACCGCTATTACAATGAGCAGTTCTTC
.	.	TRBV28	TRBJ2-7	CASSPPTIIGQYF	TGTGCCAGCAGCCCCCCAACCATTATCGGGCAGTACTTC
TRBD2	.	TRBV15	TRBJ2-1	CATSRSLAAPWNEQFF	TGTGCCACCAGCAGATCCCTAGCGGCCCCTTGGAATGAGCAGTTCTTC
TRBD1	.	TRBV5-1	TRBJ2-3	CASSSDRAADTQYF	TGCGCCAGCAGCTCGGACAGGGCAGCAGATACGCAGTATTTT
.	once	TRBV10-3	TRBJ2-7	CAISDSGTSSSYEQYF	TGTGCCATCAGTGACTCTGGGACTTCCAGCTCCTACGAGCAGTACTTC
TRBD2	.	TRBV6-4	TRBJ2-1	CASSVASGSHNEQFF	TGTGCCAGCAGTGTCGCTAGCGGGAGCCACAATGAGCAGTTCTTC